This T cell receptor beta chain was recovered during a study of CD8 T cells in ankylosing spondylitis. Study-wide results and caveats: Both synovial fluid and blood in reactive arthritis had previously been reported to carry some motif variants. Disease-linked clones reportedly concentrated significantly in matched ankylosing spondylitis synovial fluid. In ankylosing spondylitis blood, a motif of roughly 8 highly homologous TCR beta variants appeared characteristic.

This clonotype was observed a handful of times. The antigen remains unidentified. Quantitative 5'-RACE was performed with molecular barcodes, and it yielded the TCR beta libraries. TCRdb called the 5' RACE reads again in MiXCR, with one record for every CDR3 protein. Of about 450,000 distinct CDR3 sequences detected, around 26% appear once; the ten largest clones hold about 0.9%. The germline CDR1 and CDR2 sequences are MNHEY and SVGEGT. With 4 bases removed from V and 3 bases from J, the gap between germline ends came to 15 bases. This CDR3 contains 15 residues. The clonotype comes from a male donor with ankylosing spondylitis. Sequences were obtained from blood, either unsorted or a sorted T cell fraction (not recorded which). The chain employs TRBV6-2 or TRBV6-3 and TRBJ1-2; D is undetermined. Here the CDR3 DNA reads TGTGCCAGCAGTTCACAATCCAAGGGATACTATGGCTACACCTTC. Residues: CASSSQSKGYYGYTF.